These 23 T cell receptor beta chains were sequenced from one sample in a study of blood T cell repertoires in COVID-19. Only in-frame clones appear in the TCRdb table, and some are missing; sequencing was by immunoSEQ multiplex PCR. The top ten hold approximately 2% of the sample, which has fewer than 350,000 clones, approximately 86% seen once. Sequences were obtained from peripheral blood. The receptors here all came from a young woman who had recovered from COVID-19.

This clone showed up just a few times. The chain has TRBV7-2 and TRBJ2-2; maybe TRBD2 (6 bases). Trimming took 1 base from V and 6 from J, leaving 6 bases between them. Germline CDR1 reads SGHTA; CDR2 reads FQGNSA. The CDR3 consists of 13 residues. The CDR3 spells CASSLGRAGELFF. In nucleotides, the CDR3 is TGTGCCAGCAGCTTAGGGAGGGCCGGGGAGCTGTTTTTT. Filled out from reference TRBV7-2 and TRBJ2-2, the complete variable domain reads GAGVSQSPSNKVTEKGKDVELRCDPISGHTALYWYRQSLGQGLEFLIYFQGNSAPDKSGLPSDRFSAERTGGSVSTLTIQRTQQEDSAVYLCASSLGRAGELFFGEGSRLTVL.

The V and J genes are TRBV19 and TRBJ2-6; D is possibly TRBD2 (6 bases). With 1 base removed from V and 0 bases from J, the gap between germline ends came to 10 bases. Germline V gives CDR1 LNHDA, CDR2 SQIVND (reference sequence). The CDR3 is made up of 17 amino acids. The CDR3 here is CASSIGTGDSGANVLTF. The CDR3 bases are TGTGCCAGTAGTATAGGCACGGGAGACTCTGGGGCCAACGTCCTGACTTTC. Together with reference TRBV19 and TRBJ2-6, the CDR3 gives the full variable domain: DGGITQSPKYLFRKEGQNVTLSCEQNLNHDAMYWYRQDPGQGLRLIYYSQIVNDFQKGDIAEGYSVSREKKESFPLTVTSAQKNPTAFYLCASSIGTGDSGANVLTFGAGSRLTVL.

The genes are TRBV7-9 and TRBJ2-3; no reliable D call. This CDR3 has 15 amino acids. The germline CDR1 and CDR2 sequences are SEHNR and FQNEAQ (reference sequence). V lost 0 bases and J lost 0, with 7 bases in between. CDR3 in amino acids: CASSLAETSTDTQYF. CDR3 coding DNA: TGTGCCAGCAGCTTAGCCGAGACTAGCACAGATACGCAGTATTTT.

The chain recombines TRBV4-1 with TRBJ2-1; 8 bases are shared with TRBD2. J lost 0 bases, V lost 3 bases, and 7 bases had no gene match. The CDR3 is made up of 17 amino acids. In germline, CDR1 is MGHRA, CDR2 YSYEKL. CDR3 nucleotide sequence: TGCGCCAGCAGCCACCGACTAGCGACTATCTCCTACAATGAGCAGTTCTTC. Protein sequence: CASSHRLATISYNEQFF.

The rearrangement joins TRBV5-1 to TRBJ2-3; tentatively, D is TRBD2 (5 bases). This CDR3 has 15 amino acids. V was shortened by 0 bases and J by 5 bases, with 13 bases between the two germline ends. Germline V gene sequence: CDR1 SGHRS, CDR2 YFSETQ. The CDR3 sequence: CASSLAGEFKDTQYF. In DNA form, the CDR3 reads TGCGCCAGCAGCTTGGCCGGGGAATTCAAAGATACGCAGTATTTT.

This clone was recorded many times. J is TRBJ2-1 and V is TRBV7-3, with 10 bases matching TRBD1. V dropped 1 base and J dropped 2; count of bases not matched to a gene: 8. CDR1 and CDR2 (germline): SGHTA, FQGTGA. The CDR3 is 18 residues long. CDR3 loop: CASSLKAWGTGAYNEQFF. CDR3 in DNA: TGTGCCAGCAGCTTAAAGGCCTGGGGGACAGGGGCCTACAATGAGCAGTTCTTC.

This sequence joins TRBV30 and TRBJ2-5; D may be TRBD2 (7 bases). The CDR3 totals 14 residues. The germline CDR1 and CDR2 sequences are GTSNPN and SVGIG (reference sequence). The V end was cut by 4 bases, the J end by 4 bases, with 16 bases between. The chain's CDR3 is CAWTLTGGIETQYF. The CDR3 coding sequence is TGTGCCTGGACGTTAACGGGGGGCATAGAGACCCAGTACTTC. The whole variable domain, filled in from reference TRBV30 and TRBJ2-5, reads SQTIHQWPATLVQPVGSPLSLECTVEGTSNPNLYWYRQAAGRGLQLLFYSVGIGQISSEVPQNLSASRPQDRQFILSSKKLLLSDSGFYLCAWTLTGGIETQYFGPGTRLLVL.

V is TRBV19 and J is TRBJ1-2; 9 bases line up with TRBD1. This CDR3 comprises 17 residues. The germline V gene has CDR1 LNHDA and CDR2 SQIVND (reference sequence). V shed 3 bases and J 7 bases; nucleotides not matched to a gene: 15. The DNA of the CDR3 is TGTGCCAGTAGTATTCCGGCTCGAAGGGACAGGGCCTTTGGCTACACCTTC. It is translated as CASSIPARRDRAFGYTF.

This chain uses TRBV24-1 with TRBJ2-1; TRBD2 might be the D (5 bases). V shed 4 bases and J shed 4 bases, with 10 bases lying between them. Germline loops: CDR1 KGHDR, CDR2 SFDVKD. CDR3 length equals 14 residues. The CDR3: CATSDPGGYNEQFF. CDR3 DNA sequence: TGTGCCACCAGTGACCCTGGCGGGTACAATGAGCAGTTCTTC.

The chain uses TRBV10-3 and TRBJ1-4; D might be TRBD1 (6 bases). The CDR3 loop spans 14 amino acids. Germline values: CDR1 ENHRY, CDR2 SYGVKD. With 7 bases removed from V and 2 bases from J, the gap between germline ends came to 11 bases. This CDR3 is CAIKDSTTNEKLFF. DNA of the CDR3: TGTGCCATCAAGGACAGTACCACTAATGAAAAACTGTTTTTT.

This clone was found once. The V gene is TRBV2, the J gene TRBJ1-2, with D unresolved. Germline CDR1 reads SNHLY; CDR2 reads FYNNEI. The CDR3 contains 14 residues. V lost 3 bases, J lost 0 bases, and 8 bases lay in between. In DNA form, the CDR3 reads TGTGCCAGCAGTGACGGACTAGCTAACTATGGCTACACCTTC. It codes for CASSDGLANYGYTF.

This clone was observed a single time. The chain links TRBV3-1 (or the pseudogene TRBV3-2) to TRBJ2-2; TRBD2 is a possible D gene (6 bases). Per the germline V gene, CDR1 is LGHDT and CDR2 is YNNKEL (reference sequence). The CDR3 is made up of 13 amino acids. V was cut by 5 bases and J by 5 bases, with 9 bases left in between. The CDR3 coding sequence is TGTGCCAGCAGCATAAGCGGGACCGGGGAGCTGTTTTTT. Translated, it gives CASSISGTGELFF.

This clone was observed a handful of times. This sequence joins TRBV30 and TRBJ1-3, with 8 positions matching TRBD1. The CDR3 totals 14 residues. In germline, CDR1 is GTSNPN, CDR2 SVGIG (reference sequence). Trimming at V came to 2 bases and at J to 7 bases, leaving 7 bases not matched to a gene. CDR3 region: CAWSPRTGWNTIYF. The CDR3 DNA reads TGTGCCTGGAGTCCCCGGACAGGGTGGAACACCATATATTTT.

The rearrangement joins TRBV3-1 (or the pseudogene TRBV3-2) to TRBJ2-1; a weak D match, TRBD1 (6 bases). V lost 3 bases and J 9 bases, leaving 15 bases between the germline ends. This CDR3 is built from 14 residues. Germline V gene data show CDR1 as LGHDT and CDR2 as YNNKEL (reference sequence). CDR3 nucleotide sequence: TGTGCCAGCAGCCATTCGAAAGGGGGTTCTGAGCAGTTCTTC. Its protein is CASSHSKGGSEQFF.

The chain combines TRBV7-2 with TRBJ2-7; the match to TRBD1 covers 9 bases. The CDR3 runs 15 residues. V trimming: 4 bases; J trimming: 4 bases; junction bases outside the gene matches: 8. The germline CDR1 and CDR2 sequences are SGHTA and FQGNSA. CDR3 amino acids: CASSWGGTGFYEQYF. CDR3 in DNA: TGTGCCAGCAGCTGGGGCGGGACAGGGTTTTACGAGCAGTACTTC.

The chain employs TRBV19 and TRBJ2-1; a possible D gene is TRBD2 (5 bases). The V and J ends lost 3 bases and 6 bases respectively, with 12 bases between them. Germline CDR1 and CDR2: LNHDA and SQIVND (reference sequence). This CDR3 is built from 14 residues. The DNA of the CDR3 is TGTGCCAGTAGTATCCTCACGGGGATCAATGAGCAGTTCTTC. As protein: CASSILTGINEQFF.

This chain uses TRBV5-1 with TRBJ2-3, with 7 positions matching TRBD2. This CDR3 region has 15 residues. V lost 9 bases to trimming and J lost 0 bases; unmatched junction nucleotides: 10. Germline V lookup: CDR1 SGHRS, CDR2 YFSETQ. The chain's CDR3 is CATQRAGVSTDTQYF. DNA of the CDR3: TGCGCCACCCAAAGGGCGGGGGTGAGCACAGATACGCAGTATTTT.

The chain carries TRBV29-1 and TRBJ2-3; TRBD2 might be the D (6 bases). The CDR3 is 15 amino acids. CDR1 SQVTM and CDR2 ANQGSEA come from the germline V gene. Trimming pared 8 bases from V and 6 bases from J, leaving 24 bases between. This CDR3 reads CSSQGWDSSWDTQYF. The CDR3 nucleotides read TGCAGCTCCCAGGGATGGGACTCCTCGTGGGATACGCAGTATTTT.

This chain links TRBV27 with TRBJ1-1, with D perhaps TRBD1 (5 bases). The germline V gene encodes CDR1 MNHEY and CDR2 SMNVEV (reference sequence). This CDR3 is built from 15 residues. Trimming removed 1 base at V and 0 bases at J, with 9 bases between. CDR3 sequence: CASSLFQGLNTEAFF. The DNA for the CDR3 is TGTGCCAGCAGTTTATTCCAGGGTTTGAACACTGAAGCTTTCTTT.

The gene calls are TRBV19 and TRBJ2-7; 7 nucleotides agree with TRBD2. CDR3 length: 16 amino acids. V trimming: 0 bases; J trimming: 5 bases; junction bases outside the gene matches: 10. Looked up from germline, CDR1 is LNHDA and CDR2 is SQIVND (reference sequence). CDR3 amino acids: CASSIDLSPGRDEQYF. CDR3 DNA: TGTGCCAGTAGTATAGACTTGAGTCCGGGGAGGGACGAGCAGTACTTC.

V is TRBV29-1 and J is TRBJ1-2; D is ambiguous. Trimming shortened V by 0 bases and J by 8 bases, and 7 bases separated the two germline ends. Per germline, CDR1 SQVTM and CDR2 ANQGSEA. CDR3 length: 11 residues. The CDR3 is CSVEDLQGYTF. In DNA form, the CDR3 reads TGCAGCGTTGAAGATCTTCAGGGCTACACCTTC.

This sequence joins TRBV2 and TRBJ2-1, with D possibly TRBD1 on 6 matching bases. Per the germline V gene, CDR1 is SNHLY and CDR2 is FYNNEI. V lost 3 bases to trimming and J lost 6 bases, with 15 bases between them. The CDR3 is 15 amino acids. The CDR3 reads CASSDLGGMINEQFF. For the CDR3, the DNA is TGTGCCAGCAGTGATCTAGGGGGTATGATCAATGAGCAGTTCTTC. The full variable domain, its missing parts supplied by reference TRBV2 and TRBJ2-1, is EPEVTQTPSHQVTQMGQEVILRCVPISNHLYFYWYRQILGQKVEFLVSFYNNEISEKSEIFDDQFSVERPDGSNFTLKIRSTKLEDSAMYFCASSDLGGMINEQFFGPGTRLTVL.

This clone was observed once. CDR3 sequence (DNA): TGTGCCAGCAGTTCCCTCTCCTCCGGGGAGCTGTTTTTT. It specifies CASSSLSSGELFF. The chain employs TRBV12-3 or TRBV12-4 and TRBJ2-2, with unresolved D. CDR3 length: 13 amino acids. The ends were cut back, 4 bases at V and 6 bases at J, with 9 bases in the middle.